The clone carrying this T cell receptor (beta chain) was detected only once. Per the authors' pipeline: Cell counts per sample came from amplifying reference gene primers. Assay: immunoSEQ multiplex PCR; the TCRdb copy retains only in-frame clones and omits some. The V and J calls and clone size are taken from that table; D and trimming were inferred from the DNA. The sample gives about 250,000 clones, roughly 90% of which show up once; about 3% is in the top ten. Which cohort a participant joined came from the clinical history participants gave. The entry originates in a study of blood T cell repertoires in COVID-19. The wider study: Sites in the United States, Italy and Spain provided acute and convalescent COVID-19 samples. Nucleic acid was either cDNA or gDNA, and it came from T cells, B-cell-depleted T cells, or PBMCs.

Germline assignment: CDR1 LNHDA and CDR2 SQIVND (reference sequence). The ends were cut back, 5 bases at V and 0 bases at J, with 22 bases in the middle. The CDR3 totals 19 residues. This clonotype was obtained from a woman aged 50 to 65 who had recovered from COVID-19. Sequencing was carried out using PBMCs or T cells enriched from blood (not recorded which). This chain joins TRBV19 and TRBJ2-2, with D perhaps matching TRBD2 (5 bases). CDR3: CASSSRGMISAANTGELFF. CDR3 DNA: TGTGCCAGTAGTTCACGAGGGATGATTTCAGCTGCGAACACCGGGGAGCTGTTTTTT.